This note documents a single TCR beta chain sequence. As yet, its antigen is unknown. V was trimmed by 6 bases and J by 3 bases, leaving 11 bases between them. Germline V gene data show CDR1 as MNHEY and CDR2 as SVGEGT. The CDR3 loop spans 13 amino acids. This sample is drawn from a study of post-analysis software for immune sequencing data. Study background: Some patients lacked subtype; others had relapsing-remitting, secondary progressive or progressive-relapsing disease. Study observations and caveats: In patients, TRBV5-6, TRBV5-1 and TRBV20-1 belonged to several TRBV segments found more frequently than in controls.

The TCR beta cDNA libraries carried unique molecular identifiers. Input amounts of about 0.95 to 11 million T cells were used. These gave 500,000 or so cDNA molecules, so each molecule approximated one T cell. TCRdb re-called the PCR reads with MiXCR, one entry per CDR3 protein. The repertoire holds a few hundred thousand distinct CDR3 sequences, with 30% to 40% as singletons. Sequenced: blood. The source is a girl aged 2-15 years with multiple sclerosis. This rearrangement joins TRBV6-2 or TRBV6-3 to TRBJ1-2; no reliable D call. The CDR3 loop is CASSTSLDYGYTF. The CDR3 nucleotides read TGTGCCAGCAGCACGTCTCTGGACTATGGCTACACCTTC.